Sequencing of this TCR beta chain was carried out in a study of T cell repertoires in cytomegalovirus infection. Looking at the study overall: CMV infection plus the matching HLA type was flagged by public TCR beta signatures.

TCRdb processed the reads anew with MiXCR; each CDR3 protein has one entry. The sample carries about 110,000 distinct CDR3 sequences, about 9.5% recorded once. The study, taken as a whole, reports: Carriers of CMV plus the relevant HLA were identified by cumulative public TCR beta family frequency. It was HLA-C-restricted CMV-specific TCR beta clonotypes that dominated the response ex vivo.

This clonotype appeared many times. Its cognate antigen is unknown. This CDR3 comprises 16 residues. V dropped 1 base and J dropped 5; count of bases not matched to a gene: 6. Per the germline V gene, CDR1 is SGHVS and CDR2 is FNYEAQ. Sample: PBMCs, sequenced either directly or after in vitro stimulation (not recorded which). The chain couples TRBV7-6 to TRBJ2-1; 9 bases are a match to TRBD2. This receptor was taken from a human donor in good health (CMV status not recorded). Some clones in this sample may be carry-over from other donors' samples. CDR3 bases: TGTGCCAGCAGCTTAGAGGCTAGCGGGAACCACAATGAGCAGTTCTTC. Protein sequence: CASSLEASGNHNEQFF. Together with reference TRBV7-6 and TRBJ2-1, the CDR3 gives the full variable domain: GAGVSQSPRYKVTKRGQDVALRCDPISGHVSLYWYRQALGQGPEFLTYFNYEAQQDKSGLPNDRFSAERPEGSISTLTIQRTEQRDSAMYRCASSLEASGNHNEQFFGPGTRLTVL.